The 20 T cell receptor beta chains reported below all come from one sample, sequenced in a study of blood T cell repertoires in COVID-19. The protocol was immunoSEQ multiplex PCR, while the TCRdb copy is restricted to in-frame clones and leaves out a portion. The sample yields some 170,000 clones, about 87% seen once. The sample consisted of peripheral blood. The receptors shown here come from a woman in her sixties who had recovered from COVID-19.

The V call is TRBV29-1, the J call TRBJ2-2; TRBD2 is a possible D gene (6 bases). Trimming pared 3 bases from V and 8 bases from J, leaving 10 bases between. Germline V gene data show CDR1 as SQVTM and CDR2 as ANQGSEA. CDR3 length equals 12 residues. The CDR3 here is CSVDLAGGELFF. CDR3 nucleotide sequence: TGCAGCGTTGATTTGGCGGGGGGGGAGCTGTTTTTT.

The V and J genes are TRBV2 and TRBJ2-3; weak D call: TRBD2 (5 bases). V gave up 4 bases and J gave up 11 bases, with 22 bases separating them. Germline CDR1 reads SNHLY; CDR2 reads FYNNEI. The CDR3 spans 15 residues. The CDR3 DNA follows: TGTGCCAGCAGTGGGGAGAGTAGAGTGGGGTCGAGGCAGTATTTT. This codes for CASSGESRVGSRQYF.

J is TRBJ1-1 and V is TRBV5-4; no clear D. This CDR3 is 14 amino acids long. Trimming took 1 base from V and 0 from J, leaving 7 bases between them. Looked up from germline, CDR1 is SGHNT and CDR2 is YYREEE (reference sequence). The CDR3 loop reads CASSLLSLNTEAFF. In nucleotides, the CDR3 is TGTGCCAGCAGCTTGCTCTCCTTGAACACTGAAGCTTTCTTT.

The genes are TRBV5-1 and TRBJ1-1; unclear D gene. The CDR3 is made up of 13 amino acids. Germline CDR1 and CDR2: SGHRS and YFSETQ. The V gene lost 2 bases and the J gene lost 0 bases, with 5 bases spanning the gap. CDR3 in amino acids: CASSFNLNTEAFF. CDR3 coding DNA: TGCGCCAGCAGCTTCAATCTGAACACTGAAGCTTTCTTT.

This sequence joins TRBV5-8 and TRBJ2-2; 7 bases map to TRBD1. J lost 1 base, V lost 6 bases, and 3 bases had no gene match. CDR1 SGHTS and CDR2 YDEGEE come from the germline V gene. The CDR3 covers 14 residues. CDR3 sequence: CASTRTGNTGELFF. CDR3 DNA sequence: TGTGCCAGCACTAGGACAGGGAACACCGGGGAGCTGTTTTTT.

The V gene is TRBV5-8, the J gene TRBJ2-7; TRBD1 matches 7 bases. The junction had 13 bases not matched to a gene; V was cut back by 4 bases and J by 3 bases. CDR1 is SGHTS and CDR2 is YDEGEE in the germline V gene. This CDR3 is built from 16 residues. The CDR3 sequence: CASSTPSRTGHYEQYF. CDR3 nucleotide sequence: TGTGCCAGCAGCACCCCGTCCAGGACAGGACACTACGAGCAGTACTTC.

In this sample, this clone turned up once. V and J are TRBV5-1 and TRBJ2-3; D might be TRBD1 (6 bases). The V gene lost 1 base and the J gene lost 2 bases, with 8 bases spanning the gap. Germline lookup yields CDR1 SGHRS and CDR2 YFSETQ. The CDR3 runs 14 residues. This CDR3 reads CASSLQGPTDTQYF. The CDR3 nucleotides read TGCGCCAGCAGCTTGCAGGGGCCCACAGATACGCAGTATTTT.

A note on this clone: Different DNA sequences within this sample yield the same CDR3. The J gene is TRBJ2-7, the V gene TRBV9, with 13 bases aligning to TRBD2. This CDR3 spans 17 amino acids. V shed 0 bases and J 1 base; nucleotides not matched to a gene: 4. Looked up from germline, CDR1 is SGDLS and CDR2 is YYNGEE. The CDR3 DNA sequence: TGTGCCAGCAGCGTAGGACTAGCGGGGGGTCCGTCCTACGAGCAGTACTTC. Amino acids: CASSVGLAGGPSYEQYF. The complete variable domain, with remaining parts taken from reference TRBV9 and TRBJ2-7, reads DSGVTQTPKHLITATGQRVTLRCSPRSGDLSVYWYQQSLDQGLQFLIQYYNGEERAKGNILERFSAQQFPDLHSELNLSSLELGDSALYFCASSVGLAGGPSYEQYFGPGTRLTVT.

This chain links TRBV6-4 with TRBJ2-2; 7 bases agree with TRBD2. The CDR3 totals 14 residues. Germline trimming cut 3 bases from V and 3 bases from J; bases unmatched to any gene: 1. Germline V gives CDR1 MRHNA, CDR2 SNTAGT. Here the CDR3 reads CASSEAGHTGELFF. The DNA of the CDR3 is TGTGCCAGCAGTGAAGCGGGGCACACCGGGGAGCTGTTTTTT.

This rearrangement joins TRBV7-2 to TRBJ2-5; 8 nucleotides agree with TRBD1. V gave up 5 bases and J gave up 0 bases; unmatched junction bases: 2. From germline, CDR1 is SGHTA and CDR2 FQGNSA. The CDR3 is 14 amino acids. Here the CDR3 reads CASSRDRYQETQYF. The DNA for the CDR3 is TGTGCCAGCAGCCGGGACAGGTACCAAGAGACCCAGTACTTC.

The chain uses TRBV4-2 and TRBJ2-5, with 8 nucleotides matching TRBD2. After removal of 1 base from V and 5 bases from J, the junction contained 3 bases not matched to a gene. Looked up from germline, CDR1 is LGHNA and CDR2 is YNFKEQ. The CDR3 is made up of 14 amino acids. The CDR3 protein is CASSQGTSFETQYF. DNA of the CDR3: TGTGCCAGCAGCCAAGGGACTAGCTTCGAGACCCAGTACTTC.

This clone was seen once. V gene TRBV14 combines with J gene TRBJ2-7; the D gene is possibly TRBD2 (5 bases). The CDR3 extends over 12 amino acids. The V end lost 2 bases, the J end lost 7 bases, and 9 bases lay between the germline ends. Germline V gives CDR1 SGHDN, CDR2 FVKESK. Here the CDR3 reads CASSQIGGEQYF. In DNA form, the CDR3 reads TGTGCCAGCAGCCAAATTGGAGGAGAGCAGTACTTC.

This chain links TRBV5-1 with TRBJ1-1; D may be TRBD1 (6 bases). The CDR3 is made up of 15 amino acids. CDR1 is SGHRS and CDR2 is YFSETQ in the germline V gene. The germline V and J ends were trimmed by 2 bases and 1 base, with 12 bases remaining between them. In nucleotides, the CDR3 is TGCGCCAGCAGCTTAAAGACAGGACCGAACACTGAAGCTTTCTTT. This gives the protein CASSLKTGPNTEAFF.

The rearrangement joins TRBV29-1 to TRBJ1-1, with a weak D call TRBD1 (5 bases). The CDR3 sequence is 13 residues long. The V and J ends lost 0 bases and 2 bases respectively, with 7 bases between them. The V gene's germline CDR1 is SQVTM and CDR2 ANQGSEA. The CDR3, as DNA: TGCAGCGTTGAAGATCAGGGAAACACTGAAGCTTTCTTT. It yields the protein CSVEDQGNTEAFF.

V usage is TRBV7-9 and J usage is TRBJ1-1; TRBD1 aligns across 9 bases. The CDR3 covers 15 residues. V dropped 4 bases and J dropped 0; count of bases not matched to a gene: 3. Germline assignment: CDR1 SEHNR and CDR2 FQNEAQ (reference sequence). The CDR3: CASSSRTGVNTEAFF. The DNA of the CDR3 is TGTGCCAGCAGCTCCAGGACAGGGGTGAACACTGAAGCTTTCTTT.

The rearrangement joins TRBV3-1 (or the pseudogene TRBV3-2) to TRBJ1-3; tentatively, D is TRBD1 (6 bases). The germline V gene has CDR1 LGHDT and CDR2 YNNKEL (reference sequence). The V gene lost 1 base and the J gene lost 3 bases, with 10 bases spanning the gap. The CDR3 totals 15 residues. CDR3 nucleotides: TGTGCCAGCAGCCAAGGGGGGGGCTATGGAAACACCATATATTTT. It is translated as CASSQGGGYGNTIYF.

J is TRBJ1-1 and V is TRBV5-5, with TRBD1 identical over 7 bases. Germline lookup yields CDR1 SGHKS and CDR2 YYEKEE (reference sequence). V lost 4 bases, J lost 8 bases, and 14 bases stayed unmatched. The CDR3 contains 15 residues. CDR3 amino acids: CASSANRDRKREAFF. Written as DNA, the CDR3 is TGTGCCAGCAGCGCCAACCGGGACAGAAAACGAGAAGCTTTCTTT.

This sequence joins TRBV5-5 and TRBJ1-1; TRBD1 matches 12 bases. The J segment lost 3 bases and the V segment lost 1 base, leaving 7 bases of the junction unmatched. The V gene's germline CDR1 is SGHKS and CDR2 YYEKEE (reference sequence). This CDR3 region has 17 residues. CDR3 in amino acids: CASSLRDRGLGDTEAFF. CDR3 nucleotide sequence: TGTGCCAGCAGCTTGAGGGACAGGGGGCTTGGAGACACTGAAGCTTTCTTT.

The chain carries TRBV29-1 and TRBJ2-1, with 8 bases fitting TRBD1. The J segment lost 8 bases and the V segment lost 4 bases, leaving 10 bases of the junction unmatched. This CDR3 region has 14 residues. CDR1 and CDR2 from the germline V gene are SQVTM and ANQGSEA. This chain's CDR3 is CSVGGQGSMDEQFF. The CDR3 coding sequence is TGCAGCGTTGGTGGACAGGGTAGTATGGATGAGCAGTTCTTC.

The V gene is TRBV9, the J gene TRBJ2-7, with 7 nucleotides matching TRBD1. In germline, CDR1 is SGDLS, CDR2 YYNGEE. The CDR3 is made up of 14 amino acids. J gave up 1 base and V 0 bases, and 1 base lay outside the gene matches. The CDR3 region has the DNA TGTGCCAGCAGCGTAGTGGGACAGTCCTACGAGCAGTACTTC. Translating it yields CASSVVGQSYEQYF. Full variable domain (remainder filled in from reference TRBV9 and TRBJ2-7): DSGVTQTPKHLITATGQRVTLRCSPRSGDLSVYWYQQSLDQGLQFLIQYYNGEERAKGNILERFSAQQFPDLHSELNLSSLELGDSALYFCASSVVGQSYEQYFGPGTRLTVT.